Following are 31 T cell receptor beta chains from one sample sequenced in a study of OX40 agonist ivuxolimab in advanced cancers. The data were produced by immunoSEQ multiplex PCR, yet TCRdb's version contains in-frame clones alone and is incomplete. Of 70,000 to 95,000 clones in the sample, around four fifths are singletons; the top ten hold 0.9% to 1.2%. Specimen: CD4+ or CD8+ T cells sorted from blood, collected in a trial of the OX40 agonist ivuxolimab. The receptors come from an adult with an advanced solid tumor such as melanoma, head and neck, liver or kidney cancer.

This chain connects TRBV30 to TRBJ1-1; 10 bases are a match to TRBD1. The length of the CDR3 is 14 residues. The J segment lost 6 bases and the V segment lost 2 bases, leaving 6 bases of the junction unmatched. From germline, CDR1 is GTSNPN and CDR2 SVGIG (reference sequence). The DNA for the CDR3 is TGTGCCTGGAGTAAAGGGACAGGGGTAGCTGAAGCTTTCTTT. It translates to CAWSKGTGVAEAFF. The variable domain in full, completed from reference TRBV30 and TRBJ1-1, reads SQTIHQWPATLVQPVGSPLSLECTVEGTSNPNLYWYRQAAGRGLQLLFYSVGIGQISSEVPQNLSASRPQDRQFILSSKKLLLSDSGFYLCAWSKGTGVAEAFFGQGTRLTVV.

This chain uses TRBV5-5 with TRBJ1-4, with D unresolved. CDR3 size: 17 residues. Trimming shortened V by 4 bases and J by 0 bases, and 16 bases separated the two germline ends. Germline CDR1 is SGHKS and CDR2 is YYEKEE (reference sequence). DNA for the CDR3: TGTGCCAGCAGCCCCGGGAGGGAACCTACAACTAATGAAAAACTGTTTTTT. Its protein product is CASSPGREPTTNEKLFF.

The chain joins TRBV4-3 to TRBJ2-5, with D hard to call. V was cut by 0 bases and J by 4 bases, with 9 bases left in between. The CDR3 consists of 14 residues. Germline CDR1 and CDR2: LGHNA and YSLEER. The CDR3 is CASSQEGIGETQYF. The CDR3 coding sequence is TGCGCCAGCAGCCAAGAGGGGATCGGAGAGACCCAGTACTTC.

The rearrangement links TRBV9 to TRBJ2-3; 8 nucleotides line up with TRBD1. The CDR3 length is 15 residues. V lost 2 bases to trimming and J lost 2 bases; unmatched junction nucleotides: 4. CDR1 is SGDLS and CDR2 is YYNGEE in the germline V gene. CDR3 residues: CASSVTGVHTDTQYF. Written as DNA, the CDR3 is TGTGCCAGCAGCGTGACAGGGGTGCACACAGATACGCAGTATTTT.

The J gene is TRBJ1-2, the V gene TRBV7-9; 7 bases line up with TRBD1. CDR1 SEHNR and CDR2 FQNEAQ come from the germline V gene (reference sequence). There are 14 residues in the CDR3. V gave up 3 bases and J gave up 6 bases; unmatched junction bases: 7. The CDR3 sequence is CASSFSNRGDGYTF. The CDR3, as DNA: TGTGCCAGCAGCTTTTCTAACAGGGGTGATGGCTACACCTTC.

V usage is TRBV19 and J usage is TRBJ1-1; D perhaps matches TRBD1 (5 bases). V gave up 4 bases and J gave up 4 bases, with 16 bases separating them. Germline CDR1 LNHDA, CDR2 SQIVND (reference sequence). This CDR3 is 15 amino acids long. The CDR3 nucleotides are TGTGCCAGTAGTAGGCAGGGCCTCATCGGCACTGAAGCTTTCTTT. As protein: CASSRQGLIGTEAFF.

The genes are TRBV2 and TRBJ1-1; no firm D call. The CDR3 totals 14 residues. Germline V gives CDR1 SNHLY, CDR2 FYNNEI. Trimming pared 6 bases from V and 2 bases from J, leaving 13 bases between. DNA for the CDR3: TGTGCCAGCAGCTCGTCAGAGTCTAACACTGAAGCTTTCTTT. It codes for CASSSSESNTEAFF.

CDR3 sequence (DNA): TGTGCCTGGAGTGGTAACAGGGCAGGCAATTCACCCCTCCACTTT. This codes for CAWSGNRAGNSPLHF. The chain has TRBV30 and TRBJ1-6, with D possibly matching TRBD1 (6 bases). Trimming shortened V by 1 base and J by 7 bases, and 14 bases separated the two germline ends. Germline-derived CDR1 and CDR2 are GTSNPN and SVGIG (reference sequence). This CDR3 contains 15 residues.

The chain recombines TRBV28 with TRBJ2-3, with 7 bases that match TRBD1. Germline values: CDR1 MDHEN, CDR2 SYDVKM. Trimming took 5 bases from V and 2 from J; bases not matched to a gene: 10. This CDR3 has 16 residues. The CDR3 region has the DNA TGTGCCAGCAGTACCTCAACAGGGGTCATCACAGATACGCAGTATTTT. Its translation is CASSTSTGVITDTQYF.

In its sample, this clone was seen once. The chain has TRBV14 and TRBJ1-2, with D hard to call. The CDR3 has 14 amino acids. The germline gives CDR1 SGHDN, CDR2 FVKESK. V lost 0 bases and J 8 bases, leaving 13 bases between the germline ends. This chain's CDR3 is CASSQEWREGGYTF. Here the CDR3 DNA reads TGTGCCAGCAGCCAAGAGTGGAGGGAGGGAGGCTACACCTTC.

In its sample, this clone was seen a few times. This chain uses TRBV5-1 with TRBJ2-2, with a weak D call TRBD1 (5 bases). This CDR3 has 15 amino acids. The V gene's germline CDR1 is SGHRS and CDR2 YFSETQ. V was pared by 5 bases and J by 10 bases, with 21 bases between. CDR3 loop: CASRLTTTGPEELFF. Written as DNA, the CDR3 is TGCGCCAGCAGGCTAACCACCACAGGTCCCGAGGAGCTGTTTTTT. The whole variable domain, filled in from reference TRBV5-1 and TRBJ2-2, reads KAGVTQTPRYLIKTRGQQVTLSCSPISGHRSVSWYQQTPGQGLQFLFEYFSETQRNKGNFPGRFSGRQFSNSRSEMNVSTLELGDSALYLCASRLTTTGPEELFFGEGSRLTVL.

V and J are TRBV7-2 and TRBJ2-3, with 7 bases aligning to TRBD2. J gave up 3 bases and V 2 bases, and 5 bases lay outside the gene matches. CDR3 length: 15 residues. Germline assignment: CDR1 SGHTA and CDR2 FQGNSA. As DNA, the CDR3 is TGTGCCAGCAGCTTAACGGCTAGCGGTACAGATACGCAGTATTTT. This encodes CASSLTASGTDTQYF.

The V gene is TRBV30, the J gene TRBJ2-2; 7 bases fit TRBD1. Trimming removed 5 bases from V and 7 bases from J; junction bases left unmatched: 1. The germline gives CDR1 GTSNPN, CDR2 SVGIG (reference sequence). The CDR3 loop spans 11 amino acids. In DNA, the CDR3 is TGTGCCTGGGGGGACAGCGGGGAGCTGTTTTTT. Translated, it gives CAWGDSGELFF.

V is TRBV7-2 and J is TRBJ1-5, with 7 bases lining up with TRBD1. Germline V gene lookup returns CDR1 SGHTA and CDR2 FQGNSA. The trim removed 4 bases at V and 5 bases at J, leaving 5 bases unmatched. This CDR3 comprises 14 residues. CDR3 DNA: TGTGCCAGCAGCTGGACAGGCTCACATCAGCCCCAGCATTTT. This sequence encodes CASSWTGSHQPQHF.

This clone was found once. The junction and the germline gene differ at one end; a read error may be behind it. The rearrangement uses TRBV6-5 and TRBJ1-1, with D tentatively TRBD1 (6 bases). The CDR3 consists of 13 residues. Germline V gene sequence: CDR1 MNHEY, CDR2 SVGAGI. This CDR3 is CASSYSNGGRDIF. The CDR3 region has the DNA TGTGCCAGCAGTTACTCGAACGGGGGCCGGGACATCTTT.

The chain employs TRBV19 and TRBJ1-5; 8 bases agree with TRBD1. Germline V gene data show CDR1 as LNHDA and CDR2 as SQIVND (reference sequence). Trimming cost V 10 bases and J 3 bases; bases outside gene matches: 5. CDR3 length: 13 amino acids. The CDR3 DNA reads as TGTGCCACCAGGGGGCAAGACAATCAGCCCCAGCATTTT. Its protein is CATRGQDNQPQHF.

The chain employs TRBV2 and TRBJ1-2; unclear D gene. CDR3 length equals 14 residues. Trimming removed 6 bases from V and 6 bases from J, with 17 bases in between. In germline, CDR1 is SNHLY, CDR2 FYNNEI. The CDR3 DNA reads as TGTGCCAGCAGCCTCGTCCCAAGAGGGAATGGCTACACCTTC. Its translation is CASSLVPRGNGYTF.

The rearrangement joins TRBV28 to TRBJ1-6; D uncertain. Per germline, CDR1 MDHEN and CDR2 SYDVKM. The CDR3 covers 15 residues. V was clipped by 6 bases and J by 9 bases, with 18 bases between them. The CDR3 nucleotides are TGTGCCAGCAGCCGATCAAAGGGCCAACCTTCACCCCTCCACTTT. Amino acids: CASSRSKGQPSPLHF.

The chain combines TRBV19 with TRBJ2-5; maybe TRBD2 (5 bases). This CDR3 contains 13 residues. CDR1 and CDR2 (germline): LNHDA, SQIVND (reference sequence). V lost 11 bases, J lost 5 bases, and 18 bases lay in between. The CDR3 protein is CAASATSGETQYF. CDR3 bases: TGTGCCGCCTCGGCGACCTCGGGGGAGACCCAGTACTTC.

The table lists this clone with a count of one. This rearrangement joins TRBV4-3 to TRBJ2-3; 9 bases are a match to TRBD2. The J segment lost 1 base and the V segment lost 0 bases, leaving 2 bases of the junction unmatched. Per germline, CDR1 LGHNA and CDR2 YSLEER. The CDR3 extends over 16 amino acids. This CDR3 reads CASSQERTSGTDTQYF. In DNA form, the CDR3 reads TGCGCCAGCAGCCAAGAAAGGACTAGCGGCACAGATACGCAGTATTTT.

The V and J genes are TRBV7-9 and TRBJ1-4; 11 positions agree with TRBD1. CDR3 length equals 14 residues. Germline lookup yields CDR1 SEHNR and CDR2 FQNEAQ (reference sequence). The V and J ends lost 5 bases and 8 bases, in that order; junction bases with no gene match: 4. Here the CDR3 DNA reads TGTGCCAGCAGCCGGGGACAGGGGGGAGAAAAACTGTTTTTT. Its protein is CASSRGQGGEKLFF.

V gene TRBV2 combines with J gene TRBJ1-4, with D unresolved. The CDR3 is made up of 12 amino acids. Germline V gives CDR1 SNHLY, CDR2 FYNNEI. V lost 7 bases, J lost 7 bases, and 10 bases lay in between. CDR3 nucleotide sequence: TGTGCCAGCACCTACAGCGTTGAAAAACTGTTTTTT. It is translated as CASTYSVEKLFF.

The genes are TRBV5-4 and TRBJ2-4; D gene uncertain. Germline V gives CDR1 SGHNT, CDR2 YYREEE (reference sequence). This CDR3 has 15 amino acids. V was cut by 3 bases and J by 9 bases, with 19 bases left in between. The CDR3 protein is CASSSTDHDVGIQYF. DNA of the CDR3: TGTGCCAGCAGCTCTACTGATCACGATGTCGGCATTCAGTACTTC.

The chain joins TRBV19 to TRBJ2-4; tentatively, D is TRBD2 (5 bases). Between the trimmed V and J ends, which lost 3 bases and 4 bases, there was a span of 10 bases. Germline CDR1 LNHDA, CDR2 SQIVND (reference sequence). The CDR3 loop spans 14 amino acids. The CDR3: CASSMERTKNIQYF. The CDR3 DNA reads as TGTGCCAGTAGTATGGAACGGACTAAAAACATTCAGTACTTC.

The V call is TRBV7-9, the J call TRBJ1-5; maybe TRBD1 (6 bases). This CDR3 has 16 amino acids. V lost 5 bases, J lost 3 bases, and 17 bases lay in between. Germline V lookup: CDR1 SEHNR, CDR2 FQNEAQ (reference sequence). The CDR3 DNA follows: TGTGCCAGCAGCAAAAGTGGGGGGGCCGTCAATCAGCCCCAGCATTTT. This translates into CASSKSGGAVNQPQHF.

The count of this clone is one. V usage is TRBV7-2 and J usage is TRBJ2-4, with a tentative D call TRBD2 (5 bases). Between the trimmed V and J ends, which lost 2 bases and 8 bases, there was a span of 22 bases. Germline CDR1 SGHTA, CDR2 FQGNSA. This CDR3 region has 17 residues. This CDR3 is CASSLNQVLLTGDIQYF. In nucleotides, the CDR3 is TGTGCCAGCAGCTTAAATCAGGTCCTCCTTACCGGGGACATTCAGTACTTC.

The chain links TRBV19 to TRBJ2-3; no reliable D call. Deletions cut 5 bases from V and 2 bases from J, with 5 bases between. This CDR3 has 12 amino acids. Germline lookup yields CDR1 LNHDA and CDR2 SQIVND (reference sequence). The DNA of the CDR3 is TGTGCCAGTAGTCGCCCCACAGATACGCAGTATTTT. Protein: CASSRPTDTQYF.

Only a few counts were recorded for this clone. The chain recombines TRBV6-1 with TRBJ2-7; no reliable D call. The V gene lost 2 bases and the J gene lost 4 bases, with 9 bases spanning the gap. CDR3 length: 13 amino acids. The V gene's germline CDR1 is MNHNS and CDR2 SASEGT. DNA of the CDR3: TGTGCCAGCAGTGAAACAAAATCATACGAGCAGTACTTC. Encoded protein: CASSETKSYEQYF.

This chain links TRBV30 with TRBJ2-2; 10 positions match TRBD2. V shed 2 bases and J 6 bases; nucleotides not matched to a gene: 9. CDR3 size: 16 residues. The germline V gene encodes CDR1 GTSNPN and CDR2 SVGIG (reference sequence). The DNA of the CDR3 is TGTGCCTGGAGTCCTAGCGGGGGAAGAATATCCGGGGAGCTGTTTTTT. Its protein product is CAWSPSGGRISGELFF.

V usage is TRBV29-1 and J usage is TRBJ1-3; no reliable D call. Germline V gene lookup returns CDR1 SQVTM and CDR2 ANQGSEA. This CDR3 region has 12 residues. V was shortened by 6 bases and J by 4 bases, with 10 bases between the two germline ends. CDR3 in amino acids: CSVSLSGNTIYF. CDR3 nucleotide sequence: TGCAGCGTATCCTTGAGCGGAAACACCATATATTTT.

This chain joins TRBV28 and TRBJ2-3; D unclear. Deletions cut 3 bases from V and 0 bases from J, with 4 bases between. The CDR3 sequence is 13 residues long. From germline, CDR1 is MDHEN and CDR2 SYDVKM. This chain's CDR3 is CASSFASTDTQYF. In DNA, the CDR3 is TGTGCCAGCAGTTTTGCTAGCACAGATACGCAGTATTTT.